This is a list of T cell receptor beta chains from one sample in a study of metastatic and nonmetastatic thyroid tumors. MiXCR reprocessed the PCR reads for TCRdb. The data contain about 40,000 clones, about 20% of them singletons. Sequencing was done on a sample of tumor tissue. The origin of the receptors is a female donor with papillary thyroid cancer or a benign thyroid nodule (not recorded which). Some clones in this sample may be carry-over from other donors' samples. CDR3s leave out the opening cysteine and the closing phenylalanine or tryptophan. A D gene is named only where the DNA matches it firmly. Clone size is stated in some rows and not others, as once, few, many or a class when expanded.

>11|many|TRBV14|.
ASSQDLYNEQF
>16|.|TRBV11-1|TRBD1
ASSLDGLDRSSGNTIY
>12|many|TRBV20-1|TRBD2
SALSGGNTGELF
>10|many|TRBV10-3|.
AISANTGELF
>13|many|TRBV4-1|.
ASSQEAGNREKLF
>11|many|TRBV7-9|.
ASSWGGNEKLF
>15|.|TRBV7-7|TRBD1
ASSLTPPGGATGELF
>12|many|TRBV7-9|.
ASSLAGDTDTQY
>12|many|TRBV30|TRBD1
AWSHRDRGSGYT
>11|many|TRBV20-1|.
SAREASSYEQY
>14|.|TRBV18|TRBD2
ASSPRNSGGTDTQY
>13|few|TRBV6-2/TRBV6-3|TRBD2
ASRRLAGVVDTQY
>12|few|TRBV6-1|.
ASSSPPIDNEQF
>11|.|TRBV6-2/TRBV6-3|.
ASSYGGGVIAF
>13|few|TRBV20-1|TRBD2
SARDPTSLLYEQY
>13|many|TRBV7-2|.
ASSPPGGGRTEAF
>13|.|TRBV7-2|TRBD2
ASSTRSGGPYEHY
>12|.|TRBV27|.
ASVHYSGTGELF
>15|.|TRBV11-2|.
ASSLFGGWRNTWELF
>12|.|TRBV7-9|.
ASSRVVRQDEAF
>12|few|TRBV6-1|.
ATSRARGVETQY
>11|many|TRBV11-3|.
ASSLGMGNTIY
>13|few|TRBV4-3|.
ASSQGLGSTDTQY
>12|many|TRBV6-2/TRBV6-3|TRBD2
ASSYSGLGHEQY
>14|.|TRBV7-8|TRBD1
ASSLAGQGDKYGYT
>13|many|TRBV28|TRBD2
ASSPAASGINEQY
>13|many|TRBV2|.
ASSVTEYSNQPQH